The 30 T cell receptor beta chains below all came from one sample that was sequenced in a study of T cells in pancreatic ductal adenocarcinoma. Surgery without prior neoadjuvant therapy was the treatment of the selected pancreatic ductal adenocarcinoma patients. TCRdb keeps only in-frame clones here, not all; method: immunoSEQ multiplex PCR. The sample lists 7,500 to 10,000 clones; roughly 90% were seen once. Sample: PBMCs. The receptors originated from a human donor with pancreatic ductal adenocarcinoma.

V and J are TRBV5-5 and TRBJ2-5; D is possibly TRBD1 (5 bases). V was trimmed by 2 bases and J by 3 bases, leaving 8 bases between them. Per the germline V gene, CDR1 is SGHKS and CDR2 is YYEKEE (reference sequence). This CDR3 has 13 residues. The chain's CDR3 is CASSLPGKETQYF. In nucleotides, the CDR3 is TGTGCCAGCAGCTTACCAGGGAAAGAGACCCAGTACTTC.

The chain joins TRBV9 to TRBJ1-5; D gene uncertain. CDR3 length: 14 residues. The V and J ends lost 0 bases and 1 base respectively, with 5 bases between them. Germline V gene sequence: CDR1 SGDLS, CDR2 YYNGEE. The CDR3 loop reads CASSVGQSNQPQHF. The CDR3 DNA follows: TGTGCCAGCAGCGTAGGGCAGAGCAATCAGCCCCAGCATTTT.

The gene calls are TRBV7-2 and TRBJ1-3; possible D gene TRBD1, 6 bases. CDR3 size: 16 residues. Germline V gene lookup returns CDR1 SGHTA and CDR2 FQGNSA. Trimming took off 5 bases at V and 0 bases at J, with 14 bases between the two ends. For the CDR3, the DNA is TGTGCCAGCAGCCGGGTGGGGGCAGTCTCTGGAAACACCATATATTTT. Protein: CASSRVGAVSGNTIYF.

The J gene is TRBJ2-4, the V gene TRBV15, with 7 bases matching TRBD1. This CDR3 comprises 15 residues. Unmatched junction bases numbered 11, after V lost 5 bases and J lost 7 bases. Germline V CDR1 and CDR2: LNHNV, YYDKDF (reference sequence). CDR3 amino acids: CATSVLTTGFNIQYF. The CDR3 region has the DNA TGTGCCACCAGCGTCCTGACGACAGGGTTTAACATTCAGTACTTC. Complete variable domain (other parts from reference TRBV15 and TRBJ2-4): DAMVIQNPRYQVTQFGKPVTLSCSQTLNHNVMYWYQQKSSQAPKLLFHYYDKDFNNEADTPDNFQSRRPNTSFCFLDIRSPGLGDTAMYLCATSVLTTGFNIQYFGAGTRLSVL.

The chain links TRBV19 to TRBJ2-5; 8 nucleotides agree with TRBD2. This CDR3 has 15 amino acids. Germline assignment: CDR1 LNHDA and CDR2 SQIVND (reference sequence). J was trimmed by 5 bases and V by 6 bases; bases with no gene match: 11. The CDR3 DNA follows: TGTGCCAGTAGGCCGGCGGGGGGTAGGAGGGAGACCCAGTACTTC. Its protein is CASRPAGGRRETQYF.

This clone was picked up one time. The J gene is TRBJ2-3, the V gene TRBV7-2; D perhaps matches TRBD2 (7 bases). V shed 2 bases and J shed 1 base, with 19 bases lying between them. The CDR3 extends over 18 amino acids. The germline V gene has CDR1 SGHTA and CDR2 FQGNSA. The CDR3 here is CASSLKRGGEVGTDTQYF. The CDR3 DNA follows: TGTGCCAGCAGCTTAAAAAGGGGGGGAGAAGTCGGCACAGATACGCAGTATTTT.

This clone was counted once. The rearrangement links TRBV6-1 to TRBJ2-5; TRBD1 agrees at 8 bases. From germline, CDR1 is MNHNS and CDR2 SASEGT. V dropped 9 bases and J dropped 10; count of bases not matched to a gene: 16. CDR3 length: 14 residues. This CDR3 reads CASQSGTGPRDQYF. The CDR3 DNA is TGTGCCAGTCAGTCGGGGACAGGCCCAAGAGACCAGTACTTC.

V gene TRBV7-6 combines with J gene TRBJ1-1; D is uncertain. From germline, CDR1 is SGHVS and CDR2 FNYEAQ. V lost 5 bases to trimming and J lost 4 bases, with 5 bases between them. The CDR3 runs to 11 residues. CDR3 nucleotide sequence: TGTGCCAGCAGCGAGGGCACTGAAGCTTTCTTT. Amino acids: CASSEGTEAFF.

The J gene is TRBJ2-1, the V gene TRBV5-4, with D maybe TRBD2 (6 bases). This CDR3 has 17 residues. Germline loops: CDR1 SGHNT, CDR2 YYREEE (reference sequence). Deletions cut 4 bases from V and 0 bases from J, with 17 bases between. CDR3 amino acids: CASSPGFGGSSYNEQFF. CDR3 bases: TGTGCCAGCAGCCCGGGGTTCGGGGGTAGCTCCTACAATGAGCAGTTCTTC. The entire variable domain, with the rest obtained from reference TRBV5-4 and TRBJ2-1, is as follows: ETGVTQSPTHLIKTRGQQVTLRCSSQSGHNTVSWYQQALGQGPQFIFQYYREEENGRGNFPPRFSGLQFPNYSSELNVNALELDDSALYLCASSPGFGGSSYNEQFFGPGTRLTVL.

The genes are TRBV5-6 and TRBJ2-1; 7 nucleotides match TRBD2. This CDR3 comprises 18 residues. V was pared by 4 bases and J by 4 bases, with 17 bases of the junction left unmatched. In germline, CDR1 is SGHDT, CDR2 YYEEEE. CDR3 loop: CASSLVIAGVGGYNEQFF. CDR3 in DNA: TGTGCCAGCAGCCTCGTTATAGCGGGCGTCGGGGGATACAATGAGCAGTTCTTC.

The V and J genes are TRBV11-2 and TRBJ2-7; TRBD1 might be the D (5 bases). The germline V gene encodes CDR1 SGHAT and CDR2 FQNNGV. Deletions cut 1 base from V and 3 bases from J, with 19 bases between. The CDR3 totals 17 residues. The CDR3, as DNA: TGTGCCAGCAGCTTAGTAAAGGGGCAGATAAGATTCTACGAGCAGTACTTC. Translating it yields CASSLVKGQIRFYEQYF.

The V gene is TRBV7-2, the J gene TRBJ2-1; 7 bases fit TRBD1. The CDR3 runs 12 residues. From germline, CDR1 is SGHTA and CDR2 FQGNSA. The CDR3 here is CMGAGGYNEQFF. DNA of the CDR3: TGTATGGGGGCAGGGGGCTACAATGAGCAGTTCTTC.

DNA for the CDR3: TGTGCCAGCAGTGAGAGGACTACCTCCACCGGGGAGCTGTTTTTT. Translating it yields CASSERTTSTGELFF. The chain joins TRBV2 to TRBJ2-2; D may be TRBD2 (6 bases). V lost 3 bases, J lost 4 bases, and 12 bases lay in between. Germline-derived CDR1 and CDR2 are SNHLY and FYNNEI. This CDR3 comprises 15 residues.

This chain links TRBV4-3 with TRBJ2-2; 9 bases align to TRBD2. Trimming cost V 0 bases and J 6 bases; bases outside gene matches: 8. The CDR3 is 17 residues long. The germline V gene has CDR1 LGHNA and CDR2 YSLEER. The CDR3 region is CASSQDLGGRAPGELFF. In DNA, the CDR3 is TGCGCCAGCAGCCAAGATCTGGGCGGGAGGGCCCCCGGGGAGCTGTTTTTT.

V gene TRBV19 combines with J gene TRBJ1-6; 8 positions match TRBD1. The CDR3 runs 14 residues. V trimming: 3 bases; J trimming: 8 bases; junction bases outside the gene matches: 3. Germline V lookup: CDR1 LNHDA, CDR2 SQIVND (reference sequence). The DNA of the CDR3 is TGTGCCAGTAGTATTCAGGGGGCTGATTCACCCCTCCACTTT. This translates into CASSIQGADSPLHF. Full variable domain (outside the CDR3, taken from reference TRBV19 and TRBJ1-6): DGGITQSPKYLFRKEGQNVTLSCEQNLNHDAMYWYRQDPGQGLRLIYYSQIVNDFQKGDIAEGYSVSREKKESFPLTVTSAQKNPTAFYLCASSIQGADSPLHFGNGTRLTVT.

The chain employs TRBV6-6 and TRBJ2-2; D perhaps matches TRBD2 (5 bases). The ends were cut back, 0 bases at V and 7 bases at J, with 12 bases in the middle. The CDR3 runs to 15 residues. Germline CDR1 and CDR2: MNHNY and SVGAGI (reference sequence). CDR3 sequence reads: CASSYSRARGGELFF. For the CDR3, the DNA is TGTGCCAGCAGTTACTCGCGGGCGCGTGGCGGGGAGCTGTTTTTT.

V gene TRBV7-9 combines with J gene TRBJ2-7; 10 nucleotides line up with TRBD1. The ends lost 3 bases at V and 1 base at J; junction bases unmatched: 6. The length of the CDR3 is 16 residues. CDR1 SEHNR and CDR2 FQNEAQ come from the germline V gene (reference sequence). The CDR3 coding sequence is TGTGCCAGCAGCTTTGGGACAGGGGAATTATCCTACGAGCAGTACTTC. It codes for CASSFGTGELSYEQYF.

CDR3 sequence reads: CASSLQGGDTGELFF. The CDR3 DNA is TGCGCCAGCAGCTTACAGGGGGGGGACACCGGGGAGCTGTTTTTT. The V call is TRBV5-1, the J call TRBJ2-2; TRBD1 is a possible D gene (8 bases). This CDR3 comprises 15 residues. From germline, CDR1 is SGHRS and CDR2 YFSETQ. With 2 bases removed from V and 3 bases from J, the gap between germline ends came to 11 bases. The complete variable domain, with remaining parts taken from reference TRBV5-1 and TRBJ2-2, reads KAGVTQTPRYLIKTRGQQVTLSCSPISGHRSVSWYQQTPGQGLQFLFEYFSETQRNKGNFPGRFSGRQFSNSRSEMNVSTLELGDSALYLCASSLQGGDTGELFFGEGSRLTVL.

A word on this clone: At one end, the junction sequence differs from germline, possibly due to a read error. V gene TRBV18 combines with J gene TRBJ1-3; 7 bases agree with TRBD1. Germline V gene sequence: CDR1 KGHSH, CDR2 LQKENI. This CDR3 is built from 19 residues. For the CDR3, the DNA is TGTGCCAGCCCACCCATATGGAGGACCAGACAGGGCCCTGGAAACACCATATATTTT. Its translation: CASPPIWRTRQGPGNTIYF.

This clone came up once. This rearrangement joins TRBV27 to TRBJ2-3, with a possible D match to TRBD2 (6 bases). The CDR3 has 16 residues. The V gene lost 4 bases and the J gene lost 4 bases, with 18 bases spanning the gap. Germline V gene lookup returns CDR1 MNHEY and CDR2 SMNVEV (reference sequence). Here the CDR3 DNA reads TGTGCCAGCAGTTCCACCCGGAGGGGCGGGGCAGATACGCAGTATTTT. Protein product: CASSSTRRGGADTQYF.

The V call is TRBV27, the J call TRBJ2-2; the match to TRBD1 covers 9 bases. CDR1 and CDR2 from the germline V gene are MNHEY and SMNVEV (reference sequence). The junction had 8 bases not matched to a gene; V was cut back by 5 bases and J by 7 bases. The CDR3 sequence is 15 residues long. The CDR3 here is CASSPYGTGYGELFF. DNA of the CDR3: TGTGCCAGCAGTCCGTACGGGACAGGGTACGGGGAGCTGTTTTTT.

V usage is TRBV5-1 and J usage is TRBJ1-5, with 8 bases identical to TRBD1. CDR1 SGHRS and CDR2 YFSETQ come from the germline V gene. CDR3 length: 14 amino acids. The junction had 2 bases not matched to a gene; V was cut back by 4 bases and J by 2 bases. This CDR3 reads CASSKGQGNQPQHF. CDR3 nucleotide sequence: TGCGCCAGCAGCAAGGGACAGGGCAATCAGCCCCAGCATTTT.

The chain couples TRBV5-3 to TRBJ1-2, with 9 bases that match TRBD1. TRBV5-3 belongs to the ORF category, with a function that is uncertain. Germline trimming cut 4 bases from V and 4 bases from J; bases unmatched to any gene: 8. There are 15 residues in the CDR3. CDR3 loop: CARSRRQGGGYGYTF. The CDR3 DNA follows: TGTGCCAGAAGCCGACGACAGGGGGGTGGCTATGGCTACACCTTC.

The gene calls are TRBV5-1 and TRBJ1-5, with D possibly being TRBD1 (5 bases). The V and J ends lost 1 base and 2 bases respectively, with 7 bases between them. CDR3 length: 14 amino acids. Germline CDR1 and CDR2: SGHRS and YFSETQ. The CDR3 protein is CASSLRGGNQPQHF. For the CDR3, the DNA is TGCGCCAGCAGCTTGCGGGGGGGCAATCAGCCCCAGCATTTT. Full variable domain (outside the CDR3, taken from reference TRBV5-1 and TRBJ1-5): KAGVTQTPRYLIKTRGQQVTLSCSPISGHRSVSWYQQTPGQGLQFLFEYFSETQRNKGNFPGRFSGRQFSNSRSEMNVSTLELGDSALYLCASSLRGGNQPQHFGDGTRLSIL.

This sequence joins TRBV5-6 and TRBJ1-2; 9 positions match TRBD1. Per germline, CDR1 SGHDT and CDR2 YYEEEE. V shed 0 bases and J 8 bases; nucleotides not matched to a gene: 8. CDR3 size: 15 residues. The DNA for the CDR3 is TGTGCCAGCAGCTTGGCCAGGGGACAGGGAACGGGCTACACCTTC. Translation: CASSLARGQGTGYTF.

The chain employs TRBV5-5 and TRBJ2-2, with D possibly matching TRBD2 (6 bases). The CDR3 runs 17 residues. V was trimmed by 1 base and J by 2 bases, leaving 15 bases between them. The germline gives CDR1 SGHKS, CDR2 YYEKEE (reference sequence). The CDR3 sequence: CASSLYGSGFNTGELFF. The CDR3 DNA follows: TGTGCCAGCAGCTTGTATGGTAGCGGTTTTAACACCGGGGAGCTGTTTTTT.

This sequence joins TRBV5-4 and TRBJ2-5, with D possibly matching TRBD2 (6 bases). Germline V lookup: CDR1 SGHNT, CDR2 YYREEE (reference sequence). The V end lost 4 bases, the J end lost 1 base, and 11 bases lay between the germline ends. The CDR3 has 14 amino acids. CDR3 bases: TGTGCCAGCAGCCTAAAACTAGCCCAAGAGACCCAGTACTTC. This gives the protein CASSLKLAQETQYF.

The chain combines TRBV5-4 with TRBJ2-3, with 15 nucleotides matching TRBD2. Germline V CDR1 and CDR2: SGHNT, YYREEE (reference sequence). CDR3 length: 18 residues. V lost 4 bases to trimming and J lost 0 bases; unmatched junction nucleotides: 6. CDR3 protein: CASSGGTSGGPSTDTQYF. CDR3 nucleotides: TGTGCCAGCAGCGGCGGGACTAGCGGGGGGCCTAGCACAGATACGCAGTATTTT.

V gene TRBV15 combines with J gene TRBJ2-1; 8 nucleotides match TRBD2. Trimming at V came to 3 bases and at J to 3 bases, leaving 4 bases not matched to a gene. The CDR3 is made up of 15 amino acids. The germline CDR1 and CDR2 sequences are LNHNV and YYDKDF (reference sequence). This CDR3 is CATSRGLDIYNEQFF. The CDR3 DNA sequence: TGTGCCACCAGCAGGGGACTAGACATCTACAATGAGCAGTTCTTC.

CDR3 loop: CSVLQGAEQYF. In DNA, the CDR3 is TGCAGCGTTCTTCAGGGGGCCGAGCAGTACTTC. J is TRBJ2-7 and V is TRBV29-1; 8 bases agree with TRBD1. Trimming removed 5 bases from V and 6 bases from J; junction bases left unmatched: 3. This CDR3 has 11 amino acids. From germline, CDR1 is SQVTM and CDR2 ANQGSEA.